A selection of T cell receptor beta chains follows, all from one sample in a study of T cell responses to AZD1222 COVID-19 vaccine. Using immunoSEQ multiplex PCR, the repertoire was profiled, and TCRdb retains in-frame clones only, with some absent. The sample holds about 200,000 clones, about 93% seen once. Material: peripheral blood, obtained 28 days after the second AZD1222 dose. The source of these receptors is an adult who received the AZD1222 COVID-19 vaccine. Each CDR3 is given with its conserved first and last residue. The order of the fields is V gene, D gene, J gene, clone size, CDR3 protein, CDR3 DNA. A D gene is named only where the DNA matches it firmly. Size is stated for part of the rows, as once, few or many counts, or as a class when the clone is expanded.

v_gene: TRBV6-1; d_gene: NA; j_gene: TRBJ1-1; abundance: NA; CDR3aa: CASSEAGSYGAFF; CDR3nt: TGTGCCAGCAGTGAGGCGGGGTCGTACGGAGCTTTCTTT
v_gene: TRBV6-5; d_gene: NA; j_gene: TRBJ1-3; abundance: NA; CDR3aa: CASIGLIYSGNTIYF; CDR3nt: TGTGCCAGCATAGGACTGATCTACTCTGGAAACACCATATATTTT
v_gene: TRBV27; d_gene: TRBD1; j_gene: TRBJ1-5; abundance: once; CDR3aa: CASSNIRDRGRVNQPQHF; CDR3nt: TGTGCCAGCAGCAACATCCGGGACAGGGGGCGAGTTAATCAGCCCCAGCATTTT
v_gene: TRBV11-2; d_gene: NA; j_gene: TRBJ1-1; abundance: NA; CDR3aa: CASSSHRGAEAFF; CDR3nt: TGTGCCAGCAGCTCCCACCGGGGGGCTGAAGCTTTCTTT
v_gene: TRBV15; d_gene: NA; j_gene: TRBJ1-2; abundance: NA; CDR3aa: CATDPGAAGGYTF; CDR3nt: TGTGCCACCGATCCAGGGGCCGCGGGCGGCTACACCTTC
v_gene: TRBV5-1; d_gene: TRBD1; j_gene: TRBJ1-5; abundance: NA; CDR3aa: CASRATGGSNQPQHF; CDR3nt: TGCGCCAGCAGGGCCACAGGGGGTAGCAATCAGCCCCAGCATTTT
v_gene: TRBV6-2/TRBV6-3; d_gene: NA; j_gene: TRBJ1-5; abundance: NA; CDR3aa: CASSYSIGVRDQPQHF; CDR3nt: TGTGCCAGCAGTTACTCTATCGGGGTCCGGGATCAGCCCCAGCATTTT
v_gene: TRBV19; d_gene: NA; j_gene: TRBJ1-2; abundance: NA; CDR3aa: CASSNTAGTSYGYTF; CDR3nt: TGTGCCAGTAGTAATACGGCGGGGACGTCTTATGGCTACACCTTC
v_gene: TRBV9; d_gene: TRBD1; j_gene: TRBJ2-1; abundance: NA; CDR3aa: CASSIAGTGDNEQFF; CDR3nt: TGTGCCAGCAGCATAGCCGGGACAGGGGACAATGAGCAGTTCTTC
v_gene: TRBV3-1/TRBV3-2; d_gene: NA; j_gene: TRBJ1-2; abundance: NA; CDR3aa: CASSPGGSNYGYTF; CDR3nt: TGTGCCAGCAGCCCCGGGGGGTCCAACTATGGCTACACCTTC
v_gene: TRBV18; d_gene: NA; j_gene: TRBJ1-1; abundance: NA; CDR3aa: CASSLPWINTEAFF; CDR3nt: TGTGCCAGCTCACTTCCCTGGATTAACACTGAAGCTTTCTTT
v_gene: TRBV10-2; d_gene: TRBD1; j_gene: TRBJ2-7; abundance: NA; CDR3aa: CASSDYRDREFF; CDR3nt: TGCGCCAGCAGTGACTACCGGGACAGGGAGTTTTTC
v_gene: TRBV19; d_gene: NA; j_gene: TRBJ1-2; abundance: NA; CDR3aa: CATRGPDLYGYTF; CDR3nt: TGTGCCACCAGGGGTCCAGACCTCTATGGCTACACCTTC
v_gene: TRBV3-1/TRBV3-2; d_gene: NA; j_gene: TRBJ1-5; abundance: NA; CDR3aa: CASSPHTPSPNQPQHF; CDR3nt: TGTGCCAGCAGCCCTCATACCCCCAGCCCCAATCAGCCCCAGCATTTT
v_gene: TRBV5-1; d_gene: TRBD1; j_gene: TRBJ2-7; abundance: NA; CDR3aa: CASSSTGTGPEQYF; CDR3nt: TGCGCCAGCAGTTCTACCGGGACAGGGCCCGAGCAGTACTTC
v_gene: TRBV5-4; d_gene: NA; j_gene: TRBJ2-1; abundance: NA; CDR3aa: CASRGDAHNEQFF; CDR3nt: TGTGCCAGCCGCGGGGATGCACACAATGAGCAGTTCTTC
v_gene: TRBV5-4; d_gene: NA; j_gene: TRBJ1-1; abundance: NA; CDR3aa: CASSLGGVGNTEAFF; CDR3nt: TGTGCCAGCAGCTTAGGGGGTGTAGGGAACACTGAAGCTTTCTTT
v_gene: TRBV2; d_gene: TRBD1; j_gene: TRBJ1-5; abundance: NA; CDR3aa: CASSRTRDRGPISNQPQHF; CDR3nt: TGTGCCAGCAGCAGGACCCGGGACAGGGGACCGATTAGCAATCAGCCCCAGCATTTT
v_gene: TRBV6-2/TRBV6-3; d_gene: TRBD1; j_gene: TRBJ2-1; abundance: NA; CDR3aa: CASSDRGLFYNEQFF; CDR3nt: TGTGCCAGCAGTGACAGGGGGTTGTTCTACAATGAGCAGTTCTTC
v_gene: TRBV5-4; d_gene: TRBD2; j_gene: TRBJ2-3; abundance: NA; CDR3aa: CASSWGLAGGTSTDTQYF; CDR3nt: TGTGCCAGCAGCTGGGGACTAGCGGGGGGAACTAGCACAGATACGCAGTATTTT
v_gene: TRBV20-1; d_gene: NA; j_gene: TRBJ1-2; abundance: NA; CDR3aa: CSARDIPGYTF; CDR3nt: TGCAGTGCTAGAGATATCCCTGGCTACACCTTC
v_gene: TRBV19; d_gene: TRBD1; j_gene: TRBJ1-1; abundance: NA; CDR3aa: CASSPTGGTTEAFF; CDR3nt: TGTGCCAGTAGTCCGACAGGGGGGACCACTGAAGCTTTCTTT
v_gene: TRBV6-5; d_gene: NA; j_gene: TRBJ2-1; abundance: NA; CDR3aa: CASSYSGSVDNEQFF; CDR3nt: TGTGCCAGCAGTTACTCGGGCTCTGTCGACAATGAGCAGTTCTTC
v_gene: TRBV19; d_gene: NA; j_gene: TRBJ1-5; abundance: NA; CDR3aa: CASDTRIFQPQHF; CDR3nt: TGTGCCAGTGATACCAGGATATTTCAGCCCCAGCATTTT
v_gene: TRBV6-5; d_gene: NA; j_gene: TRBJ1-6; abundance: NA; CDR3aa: CASNRQSLGSPLHF; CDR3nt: TGTGCCAGCAATAGACAGTCCTTAGGTTCACCCCTCCACTTT
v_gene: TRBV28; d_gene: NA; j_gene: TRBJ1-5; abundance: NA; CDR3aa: CAMADGNQPQHF; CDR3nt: TGTGCCATGGCGGACGGGAATCAGCCCCAGCATTTT
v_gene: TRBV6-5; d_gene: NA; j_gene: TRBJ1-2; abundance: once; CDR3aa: CASSYSTNMIDGYTF; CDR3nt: TGTGCCAGCAGTTACTCGACCAATATGATTGACGGCTACACCTTC
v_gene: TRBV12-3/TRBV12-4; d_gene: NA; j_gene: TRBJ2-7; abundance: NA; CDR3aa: CASSLAGYEQYF; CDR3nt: TGTGCCAGCAGTTTAGCGGGCTACGAGCAGTACTTC
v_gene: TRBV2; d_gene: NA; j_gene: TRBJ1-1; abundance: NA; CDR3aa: CASRKGPGRGNTEAFF; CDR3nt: TGTGCCAGCAGGAAGGGGCCAGGGAGAGGGAACACTGAAGCTTTCTTT
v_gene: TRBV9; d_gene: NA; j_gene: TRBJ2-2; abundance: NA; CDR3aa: CASSVGRGNTGELFF; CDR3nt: TGTGCCAGCAGCGTAGGGCGGGGGAACACCGGGGAGCTGTTTTTT
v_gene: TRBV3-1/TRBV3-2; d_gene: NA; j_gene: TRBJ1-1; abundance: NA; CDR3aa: CASSPGAAFENTEAFF; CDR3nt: TGTGCCAGCAGCCCAGGGGCCGCCTTTGAGAACACTGAAGCTTTCTTT
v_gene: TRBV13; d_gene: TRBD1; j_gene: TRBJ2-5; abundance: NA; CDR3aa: CASSPTGKETQYF; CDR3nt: TGTGCCAGCAGCCCGACAGGGAAAGAGACCCAGTACTTC
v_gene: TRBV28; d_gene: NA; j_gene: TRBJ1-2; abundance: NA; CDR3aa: CASSSNQGDYGYTF; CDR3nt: TGTGCCAGCAGTTCCAACCAGGGTGACTATGGCTACACCTTC
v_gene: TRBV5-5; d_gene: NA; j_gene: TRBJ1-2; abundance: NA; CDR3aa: CASSLNVYGYTF; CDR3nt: TGTGCCAGCAGCTTGAACGTATATGGCTACACCTTC
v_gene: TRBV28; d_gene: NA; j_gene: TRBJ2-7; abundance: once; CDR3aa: CASSAGTIYEQYF; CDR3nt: TGTGCCAGCAGTGCCGGGACAATCTACGAGCAGTACTTC
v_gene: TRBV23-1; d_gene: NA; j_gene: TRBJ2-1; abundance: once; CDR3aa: CASSHTGTPPYNEQFF; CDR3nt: TGCGCCAGCAGTCACACCGGGACCCCTCCCTACAATGAGCAGTTCTTC
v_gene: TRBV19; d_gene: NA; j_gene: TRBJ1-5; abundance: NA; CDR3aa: CASQTRQGLNQPQHF; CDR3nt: TGTGCCAGCCAAACCAGGCAGGGACTAAATCAGCCCCAGCATTTT
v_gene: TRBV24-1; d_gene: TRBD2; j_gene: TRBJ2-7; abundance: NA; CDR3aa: CATSDARGAYEQYF; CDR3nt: TGTGCCACCAGTGATGCTCGGGGGGCCTACGAGCAGTACTTC
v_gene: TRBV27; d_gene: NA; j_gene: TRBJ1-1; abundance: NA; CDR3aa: CASSSGGVGNTEAFF; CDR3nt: TGTGCCAGCAGTTCCGGGGGGGTCGGGAACACTGAAGCTTTCTTT
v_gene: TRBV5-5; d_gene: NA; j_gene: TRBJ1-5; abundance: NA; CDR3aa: CASSLFRQGSNQPQHF; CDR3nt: TGTGCCAGCAGCTTGTTCCGGCAGGGGAGCAATCAGCCCCAGCATTTT
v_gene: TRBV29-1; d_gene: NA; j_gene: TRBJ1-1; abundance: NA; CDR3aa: CSVAGGSPMNTEAFF; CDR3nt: TGCAGCGTTGCGGGAGGCAGCCCCATGAACACTGAAGCTTTCTTT
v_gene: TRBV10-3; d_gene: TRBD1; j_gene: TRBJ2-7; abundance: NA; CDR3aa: CAISDHGQGSYEQYF; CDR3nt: TGTGCCATCAGTGACCACGGACAGGGTAGCTACGAGCAGTACTTC
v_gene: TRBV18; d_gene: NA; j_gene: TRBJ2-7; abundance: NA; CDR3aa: CASSPWVPEQYF; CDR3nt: TGTGCCAGCTCACCCTGGGTTCCCGAGCAGTACTTC